Listed below are T cell receptor beta chains from one sample, sequenced in a study of T-cell reconstitution after alpha-beta-depleted transplantation in children. One entry per CDR3 protein, called by TCRdb with MiXCR from the PCR reads. Here the sample spans over 550,000 distinct CDR3 sequences, roughly 10% being singletons. The input for sequencing was PBMCs from the stem cell graft donor, taken from the stem cell graft. The receptors originated from a human donor who donated a stem cell graft to a child with acute myeloid leukemia. The CDR3 runs from the conserved cysteine through the conserved F or W. The D gene is left open where the match is weak. Size is stated for part of the rows, as once, few or many counts, or as a class when the clone is expanded.

TRBJ2-5	TRBV20-1	15	few	TRBD2	TGCAGTGCTAGTCTCGCGGGAGGAGTAGGAGAGACCCAGTACTTC	CSASLAGGVGETQYF
TRBJ2-7	TRBV6-2/TRBV6-3	18	few	TRBD2	TGTGCCAGCAGTTACTCCGGGCGGGAGGCCCTTAGTTTTTACGAGCAGTACTTC	CASSYSGREALSFYEQYF
TRBJ2-1	TRBV28	16	many	TRBD2	TGTGCCAGCAGTTGGACTAGCGGGAGAAACGATGGTGAGCAGTTCTTC	CASSWTSGRNDGEQFF
TRBJ2-3	TRBV20-1	12	-	-	TGCAGTGCCCCGGCCACCACAGATACGCAGTATTTT	CSAPATTDTQYF
TRBJ2-4	TRBV3-1	16	many	TRBD2	TGTGCCAGCAGCGCCCGGCGGGAGGGGCCCAAAAACATTCAGTACTTC	CASSARREGPKNIQYF
TRBJ2-3	TRBV9	13	-	-	TGTGCCAGCAGCGTGTTCTCAGGAGATACGCAGTATTTT	CASSVFSGDTQYF
TRBJ2-5	TRBV7-2	16	few	-	TGTGCCAGCAGCTTACCGGACAGCCTAAAGGGAGAGACCCAGTACTTC	CASSLPDSLKGETQYF
TRBJ2-3	TRBV7-2	14	few	-	TGTGCCAGCAGCGGGGGGCCCTACACAGATACGCAGTATTTT	CASSGGPYTDTQYF
TRBJ2-7	TRBV7-9	15	-	TRBD1	TGTGCCAGCAGCTTCCCAGGGGGTCTTCCCTACGAGCAGTACTTC	CASSFPGGLPYEQYF
TRBJ2-1	TRBV12-3/TRBV12-4	18	few	TRBD2	TGTGCCAGCACCCCCCCGGGACTAGCGGGTTACTCCTACAATGAGCAGTTCTTC	CASTPPGLAGYSYNEQFF
TRBJ2-7	TRBV30	14	few	-	TGTGCCTGGAGTGTAAGTCAGGGATCCTACGAGCAGTACTTC	CAWSVSQGSYEQYF
TRBJ2-3	TRBV9	14	few	-	TGTGCCAGCAGCGTAATAGCGGGCACAGATACGCAGTATTTT	CASSVIAGTDTQYF
TRBJ2-7	TRBV3-1	13	few	-	TGTGCCAGCAGCCAGCTGTCGGTCTACGAGCAGTACTTC	CASSQLSVYEQYF
TRBJ2-1	TRBV7-9	19	-	TRBD2	TGTGCCAGCAGCTTAGTCAGGACTAGCGGGATGAGCTCCTACAATGAGCAGTTCTTC	CASSLVRTSGMSSYNEQFF
TRBJ2-1	TRBV28	12	-	TRBD1	TGTGCCAGCAGTCTCAGACAGGGGAGGCAGTTCTTC	CASSLRQGRQFF
TRBJ2-7	TRBV5-1	14	few	-	TGCGCCAGCAGCTTTTCACAGGGCGCCTACGAGCAGTACTTC	CASSFSQGAYEQYF
TRBJ2-7	TRBV10-3	14	few	-	TGTGCCATCAGTGACCTGGGTAAACCCTACGAGCAGTACTTC	CAISDLGKPYEQYF
TRBJ2-7	TRBV29-1	14	few	TRBD1	TGCAGCGGTTATGGACCAGGGGGCTCGTACGAGCAGTACTTC	CSGYGPGGSYEQYF
TRBJ2-1	TRBV4-3	14	-	-	TGCGCCAGCAGTGCGGTGGGGCTTGATAATGAGCAGTTCTTC	CASSAVGLDNEQFF
TRBJ2-5	TRBV7-9	14	-	-	TGTGCCAGCAGTTATGACAGCACTAAAGAGACCCAGTACTTC	CASSYDSTKETQYF
TRBJ2-1	TRBV7-2	15	many	TRBD1	TGTGCCAGCAGGTCACCGGGACAGGGATCCAATGAGCAGTTCTTC	CASRSPGQGSNEQFF
TRBJ1-2	TRBV27	12	few	-	TGTGCCAGCAGCATATCAGGGAGTGGCTACACCTTC	CASSISGSGYTF
TRBJ2-3	TRBV29-1	16	-	-	TGCAGCGTCCTCGGCATCCGGGGGCGATTTCAAGATACGCAGTATTTT	CSVLGIRGRFQDTQYF
TRBJ2-1	TRBV24-1	16	few	TRBD1	TGTGCCACCAGTGATTTGGACGGGACAGGGGTCCCTGAGCAGTTCTTC	CATSDLDGTGVPEQFF
TRBJ2-7	TRBV20-1	17	-	TRBD2	TGCAGTGCTTGGGGGGGGACTAGCGGGAGTAGGGGCTACGAGCAGTACTTC	CSAWGGTSGSRGYEQYF
TRBJ2-2	TRBV30	15	few	TRBD1	TGTGCCTGGAGGCGACAGGGCCTAAACACCGGGGAGCTGTTTTTT	CAWRRQGLNTGELFF